This TCR beta chain appears in the sequencing data of a study of tissue T cells after allogeneic stem cell transplantation (dated by TCRdb to about 2022). With respect to the entire study: For tissues with multiple samples, a pathologist reviewed H&E sections and gave sequencing priority to samples with histologically apparent lymphocytes. The study profiled TCR beta repertoires across many tissues from research autopsies of patients with and without GVHD, plus mouse models of GVHD. The human part of the study was a prospective observational study with no blinding and no randomization.

Looking up the germline V gene (reference sequence) yields CDR1 MNHEY and CDR2 SMNVEV. CDR3 length: 14 amino acids, cysteine to phenylalanine. Only CDR3 DNA remains: 42 bases, in frame from the first base. The germline ends are 10 bases apart after V is trimmed by 6 bases and J by 0 bases. Receptors were amplified or captured by the immunoSEQ multiplex PCR assay. TCRbeta CDR3 sequencing was done by Adaptive Biotechnologies at survey depth, reporting CDR3 sequences, V/J genes, productive frequency and template counts. TCR beta CDR3 regions were amplified from genomic DNA instead of RNA. Regarding the original processing steps: Jensen-Shannon divergence was used to quantify pairwise repertoire overlap between tissues, with a value of 1 meaning complete divergence and a value of 0 meaning identical repertoires. Tissues were grouped by single-linkage agglomerative hierarchical clustering of pairwise JSD values, and the clustering results were shown as dendrograms. GLIPH2 was run on all patient samples with simulation_depth 1000, kmer_min_depth 3, cdr3_length_cutoff 8, keeping groups with more than two unique CDR3s. A standardized tissue-overlap score extrapolated Jaccard GLIPH-group overlap across patients to a standard repertoire size of 1000 clones. Linear mixed-effect models, with tissue included as a fixed effect and individual included as a random effect, were used to assess associations of diversity with clinical or experimental variables. The source is immuneACCESS, and TCRdb retained only in-frame sequences with V and J called. Part of the clones is not carried over; for the studies checked, unresolved V genes explain less than half of this, and the remainder is unexplained. V and J calls and clone size are copied from that table; D and trimming were computed from the DNA. The sample records roughly 7,000 clones, approximately 50% of which are singletons. The ten top clones hold 22% of the sample.

The time point label here, explained by the study, means: human tissue collected at research (rapid) autopsy. Three non-HCT comparator patients who had other cancers, at least five GI tract samples, and no known GI disease at death were chosen retrospectively. Autopsy tissues, which were obtained after a median post-mortem interval of approximately 10 hours, included GI sites from esophagus to rectum, liver, skin and lymphoid organs including spleen. Each autopsy specimen was cut in two, with one portion flash-frozen in liquid nitrogen and the remainder formalin-fixed, and the outer muscle layers of GI specimens were removed. Genomic DNA was extracted from frozen tissues using the Mag-Bind Blood & Tissue DNA HDQ 96 Kit on a Chemagic 360 or the DNeasy Blood & Tissue Kit. Because of concern about red blood cell contamination, extracted DNA underwent additional purification with the Genomic DNA Clean & Concentrator-25 kit.

Results and caveats for the whole study, not just this receptor: Within patients, how anatomically similar tissues were was a major factor shaping TCR repertoire composition, regardless of disease or transplant status. A small and clinically heterogeneous patient cohort was studied, and sampling depth was acknowledged as a limitation. Not many T cell clones showed up in more than one patient, yet clustering based on motifs uncovered repertoire signatures that were shared across patients in a tissue-specific way. Which tissue TCRs were alloreactive or antigen-specific was not determined in the study, and some clones might have been persisting host cells. For the non-GVHD comparator patients, no blood samples were available. In both patients and mice, only a limited portion of the TCR repertoire detected in tissues was captured by blood and spleen T cells.

Turning to this clone: The clone's antigen remains unknown. Base-call qualities are not available, and no considerably larger clone is one nucleotide away.

In this chain, TRBV27 is recombined with TRBJ2-3, with no D gene named confidently. This receptor was taken from a female donor older than 55 with lung cancer. The sample was duodenum tissue, taken at autopsy. The DNA sequence is as follows: TGTGCCAGCAGGGGGATTACGAGCACAGATACGCAGTATTTT. Its protein is CASRGITSTDTQYF.